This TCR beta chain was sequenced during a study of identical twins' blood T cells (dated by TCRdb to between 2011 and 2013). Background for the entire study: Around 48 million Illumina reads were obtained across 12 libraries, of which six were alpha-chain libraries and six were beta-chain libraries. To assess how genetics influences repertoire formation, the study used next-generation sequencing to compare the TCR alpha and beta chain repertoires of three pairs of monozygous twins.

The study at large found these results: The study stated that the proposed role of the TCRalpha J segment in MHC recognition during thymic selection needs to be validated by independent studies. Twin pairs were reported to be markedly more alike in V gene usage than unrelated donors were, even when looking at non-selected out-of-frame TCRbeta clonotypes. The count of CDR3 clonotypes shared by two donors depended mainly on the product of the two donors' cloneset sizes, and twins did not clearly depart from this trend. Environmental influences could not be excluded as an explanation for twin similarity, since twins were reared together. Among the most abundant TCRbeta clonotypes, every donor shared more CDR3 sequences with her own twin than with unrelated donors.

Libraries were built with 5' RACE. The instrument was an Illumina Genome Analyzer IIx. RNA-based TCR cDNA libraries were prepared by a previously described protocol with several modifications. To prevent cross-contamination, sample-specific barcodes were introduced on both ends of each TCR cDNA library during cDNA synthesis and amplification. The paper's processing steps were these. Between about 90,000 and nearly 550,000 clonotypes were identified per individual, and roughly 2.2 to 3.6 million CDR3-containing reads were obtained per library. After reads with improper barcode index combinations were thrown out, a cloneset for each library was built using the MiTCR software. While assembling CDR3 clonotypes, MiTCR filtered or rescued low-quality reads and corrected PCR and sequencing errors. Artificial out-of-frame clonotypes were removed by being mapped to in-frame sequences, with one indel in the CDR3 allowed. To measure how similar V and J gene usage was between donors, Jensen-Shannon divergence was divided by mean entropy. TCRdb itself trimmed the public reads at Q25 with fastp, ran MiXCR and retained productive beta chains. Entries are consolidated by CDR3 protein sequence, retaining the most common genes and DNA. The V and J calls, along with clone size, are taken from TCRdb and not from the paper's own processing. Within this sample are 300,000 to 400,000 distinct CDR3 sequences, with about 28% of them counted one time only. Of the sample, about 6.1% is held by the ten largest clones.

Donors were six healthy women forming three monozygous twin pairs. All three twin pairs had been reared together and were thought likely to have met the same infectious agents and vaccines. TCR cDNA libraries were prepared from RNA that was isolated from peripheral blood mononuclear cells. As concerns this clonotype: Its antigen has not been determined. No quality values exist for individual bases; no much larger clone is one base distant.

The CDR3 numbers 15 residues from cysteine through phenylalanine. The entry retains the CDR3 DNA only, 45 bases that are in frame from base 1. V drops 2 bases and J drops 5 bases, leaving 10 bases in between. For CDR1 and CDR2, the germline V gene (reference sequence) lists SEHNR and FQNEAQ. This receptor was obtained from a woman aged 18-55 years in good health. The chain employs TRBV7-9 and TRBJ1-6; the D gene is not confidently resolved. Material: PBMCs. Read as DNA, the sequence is TGTGCCAGCAGCTTATTCTTCGGGAATAATTCACCCCTCCACTTT. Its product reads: CASSLFFGNNSPLHF. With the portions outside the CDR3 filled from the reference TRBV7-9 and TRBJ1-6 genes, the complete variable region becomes DTGVSQNPRHKITKRGQNVTFRCDPISEHNRLYWYRQTLGQGPEFLTYFQNEAQLEKSRLLSDRFSAERPKGSFSTLEIQRTEQGDSAMYLCASSLFFGNNSPLHFGNGTRLTVT.